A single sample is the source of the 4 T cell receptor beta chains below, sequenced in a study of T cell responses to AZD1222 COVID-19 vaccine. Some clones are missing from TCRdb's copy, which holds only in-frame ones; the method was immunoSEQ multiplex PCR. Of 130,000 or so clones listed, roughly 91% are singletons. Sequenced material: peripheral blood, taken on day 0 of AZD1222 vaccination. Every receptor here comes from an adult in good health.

The CDR3 nucleotides are TGTGCCAGCAGTTCGGGGGACAGGGGAGGCAATCAGCCCCAGCATTTT. Encoded protein: CASSSGDRGGNQPQHF. The V gene is TRBV6-6, the J gene TRBJ1-5; 10 positions match TRBD1. V was pared by 4 bases and J by 2 bases, with 5 bases of the junction left unmatched. The germline gives CDR1 MNHNY, CDR2 SVGAGI (reference sequence). The CDR3 is 16 residues long.

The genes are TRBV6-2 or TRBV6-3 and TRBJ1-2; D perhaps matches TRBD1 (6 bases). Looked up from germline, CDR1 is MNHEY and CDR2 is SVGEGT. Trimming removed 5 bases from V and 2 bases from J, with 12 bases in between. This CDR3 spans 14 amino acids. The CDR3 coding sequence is TGTGCCAGCAGTCGTCTCCAGGGGAACTATGGCTACACCTTC. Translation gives CASSRLQGNYGYTF.

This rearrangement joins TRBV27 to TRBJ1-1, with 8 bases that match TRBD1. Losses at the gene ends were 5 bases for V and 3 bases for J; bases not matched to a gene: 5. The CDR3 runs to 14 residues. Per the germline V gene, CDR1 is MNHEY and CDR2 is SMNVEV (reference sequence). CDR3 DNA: TGTGCCAGCAGTGTGGACAGGGAGGACACTGAAGCTTTCTTT. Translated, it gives CASSVDREDTEAFF.

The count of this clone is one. The DNA of the CDR3 is TGTGCCAGCAGGATAGGGACCCCACCTGAAGCTTTCTTT. It yields the protein CASRIGTPPEAFF. V and J are TRBV2 and TRBJ1-1, with D possibly matching TRBD1 (5 bases). The CDR3 has 13 amino acids. The V end lost 6 bases, the J end lost 6 bases, and 14 bases lay between the germline ends. Germline V gene data show CDR1 as SNHLY and CDR2 as FYNNEI.